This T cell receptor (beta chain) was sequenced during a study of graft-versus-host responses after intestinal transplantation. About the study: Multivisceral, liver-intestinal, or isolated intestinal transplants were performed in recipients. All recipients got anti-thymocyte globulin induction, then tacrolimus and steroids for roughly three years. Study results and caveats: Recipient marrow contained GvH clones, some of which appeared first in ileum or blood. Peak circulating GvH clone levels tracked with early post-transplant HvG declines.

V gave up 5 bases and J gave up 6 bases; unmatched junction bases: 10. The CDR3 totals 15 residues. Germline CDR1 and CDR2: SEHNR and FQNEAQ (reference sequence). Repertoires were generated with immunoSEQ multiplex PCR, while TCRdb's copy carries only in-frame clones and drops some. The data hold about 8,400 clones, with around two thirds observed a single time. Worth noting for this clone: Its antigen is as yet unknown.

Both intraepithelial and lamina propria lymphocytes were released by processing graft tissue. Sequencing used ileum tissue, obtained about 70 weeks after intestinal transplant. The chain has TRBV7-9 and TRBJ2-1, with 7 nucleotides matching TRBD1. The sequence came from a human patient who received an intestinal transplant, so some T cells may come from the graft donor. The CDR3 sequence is CASSPGQREGNEQFF. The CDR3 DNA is TGTGCCAGCAGCCCGGGACAGCGCGAGGGCAATGAGCAGTTCTTC.